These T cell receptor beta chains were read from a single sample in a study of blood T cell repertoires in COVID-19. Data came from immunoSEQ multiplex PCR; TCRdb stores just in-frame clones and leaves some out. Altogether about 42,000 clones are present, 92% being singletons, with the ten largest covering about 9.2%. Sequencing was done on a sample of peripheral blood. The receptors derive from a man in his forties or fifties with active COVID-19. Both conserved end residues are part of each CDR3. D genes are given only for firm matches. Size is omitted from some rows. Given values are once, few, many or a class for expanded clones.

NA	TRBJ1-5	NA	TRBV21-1	TGTGCCAGCAGCAAAGGGGGGGGAACGGGACAGGGGAATCAGCCCCAGCATTTT	CASSKGGGTGQGNQPQHF
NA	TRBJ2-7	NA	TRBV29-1	TGCAGCGTCCTGACTAGGGTCCAAGGGAGATCCTACGAGCAGTACTTC	CSVLTRVQGRSYEQYF
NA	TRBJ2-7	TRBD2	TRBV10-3	TGTGCCATCAGTGAGCTAGGACTAGCGGGTATCTACGAGCAGTACTTC	CAISELGLAGIYEQYF
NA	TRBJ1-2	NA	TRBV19	TGTGCCAGTAGCCTAGGATATGGCTACACCTTC	CASSLGYGYTF
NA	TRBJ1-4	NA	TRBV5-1	TGCGCCAGCAGCTTAACTGGACAAGATAATGAAAAACTGTTTTTT	CASSLTGQDNEKLFF
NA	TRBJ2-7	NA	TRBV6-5	TGTGCCAGCAGAACGGGTAGCGAGCAGTACTTC	CASRTGSEQYF
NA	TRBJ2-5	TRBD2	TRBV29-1	TGCAGCGTTGCTCGAGCGGGGACCGAGGAGACCCAGTACTTC	CSVARAGTEETQYF
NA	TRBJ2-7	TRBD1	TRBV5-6	TGTGCCAGCAGCTTGACGGGACAGAGAGAGCAGTACTTC	CASSLTGQREQYF
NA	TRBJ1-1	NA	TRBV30	TGTGCCTGGAGTGTAGGGACTATGAACACTGAAGCTTTCTTT	CAWSVGTMNTEAFF
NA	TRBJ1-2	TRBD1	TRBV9	TGTGCCAGCAGCGTTACGGGGACAGATGGCTACACCTTC	CASSVTGTDGYTF
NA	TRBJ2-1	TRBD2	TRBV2	TGTGCCAGCAGTCCTAGGGCGGGAGGAGGAAATGAGCAGTTCTTC	CASSPRAGGGNEQFF
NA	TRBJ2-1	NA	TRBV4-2	TGTGCCAGCAGCCACCCAGGAGGCCACAATGAGCAGTTCTTC	CASSHPGGHNEQFF
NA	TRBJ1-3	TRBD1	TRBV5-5	TGTGCCAGCAGCTTGACCGGGACAGCCACATCTGGAAACACCATATATTTT	CASSLTGTATSGNTIYF
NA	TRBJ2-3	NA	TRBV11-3	TGTGCCAGCAGCTCGTTAATCCCCGACTTCACAGATACGCAGTATTTT	CASSSLIPDFTDTQYF
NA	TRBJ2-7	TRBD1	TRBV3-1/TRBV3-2	TGTGCCAGCAGCCGATCCGGCGGACAGGGGTCCTACGAGCAGTACTTC	CASSRSGGQGSYEQYF
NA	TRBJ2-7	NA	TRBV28	TGTGCCAGCTATCCAGGGGACTACTCCTACGAGCAGTACTTC	CASYPGDYSYEQYF
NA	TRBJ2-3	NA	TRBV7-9	TGTGCCAGCAGCGGACGTGGAGGAAGCACAGATACGCAGTATTTT	CASSGRGGSTDTQYF
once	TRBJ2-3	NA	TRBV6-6	TGTGCCAGCAGCCCGATACCAATTTACAACACAGATACGCAGTATTTT	CASSPIPIYNTDTQYF
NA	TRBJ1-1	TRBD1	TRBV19	TGTGCCAGTACCTCGACAGGGCACACTGAAGCTTTCTTT	CASTSTGHTEAFF
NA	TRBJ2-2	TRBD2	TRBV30	TGTGCCTGGAGTGTACTAGCGGGAGACACCGGGGAGCTGTTTTTT	CAWSVLAGDTGELFF
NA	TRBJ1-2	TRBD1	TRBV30	TGTGCCTGGAGCGTGGGACAGTATGGCTACACCTTC	CAWSVGQYGYTF
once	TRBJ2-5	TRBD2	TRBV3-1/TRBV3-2	TGTGCCAGCAATGGACTAGCGGGAGTCAGCGAGACCCAGTACTTC	CASNGLAGVSETQYF
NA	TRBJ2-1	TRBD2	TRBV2	TGTGCCAGCTCCCGGGAGGGGGGGAGAGGGGAGCAGTTCTTC	CASSREGGRGEQFF
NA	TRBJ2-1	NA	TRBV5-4	TGTGCCAGCAGGCCCGAGGCATTAGGGGATGAGCAGTTCTTC	CASRPEALGDEQFF
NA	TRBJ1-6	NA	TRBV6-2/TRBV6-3	TGTGCCAGCAGTTACCTGCAGGGGTCACCCCTCCACTTT	CASSYLQGSPLHF
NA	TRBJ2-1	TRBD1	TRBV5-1	TGCGCCAGTTCGGATACACCGGGACAGGGTGCACATGAGCAGTTCTTC	CASSDTPGQGAHEQFF
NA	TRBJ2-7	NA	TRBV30	TGTGCCTGCCAAGAGGGAGGTTTTTTCTACGAGCAGTACTTC	CACQEGGFFYEQYF
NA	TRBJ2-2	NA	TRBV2	TGTGCCAGCAGTGAGGCGGGGCCGAACACCGGGGAGCTGTTTTTT	CASSEAGPNTGELFF
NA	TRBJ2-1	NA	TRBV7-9	TGTGCCAGCAGTCAATACTCGCGATCGGGGACTCACTACAATGAGCAGTTCTTC	CASSQYSRSGTHYNEQFF
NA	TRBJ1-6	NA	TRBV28	TGTGCCAGCAGTGGTGGGACTAAAGGTGGCTCCTATAATTCACCCCTCCACTTT	CASSGGTKGGSYNSPLHF
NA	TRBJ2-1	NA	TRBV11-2	TGTGCCAGCAGCTCGAGGGCCGCCGCCATTAGCCACAATGAGCAGTTCTTC	CASSSRAAAISHNEQFF
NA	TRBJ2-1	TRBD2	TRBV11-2	TGTGCCAGCAGCTTAGCTAGCGGGAGGGTGAATGAGCAGTTCTTC	CASSLASGRVNEQFF
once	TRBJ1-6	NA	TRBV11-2	TGTGCCAGCAGCTTAGCTTACTCGGGGTCTGGGTCACCCCTCCACTTT	CASSLAYSGSGSPLHF
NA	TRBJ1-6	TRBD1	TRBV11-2	TGTGCCAGCAGCTCGTGGGGGGACAGGGATAATTCACCCCTCCACTTT	CASSSWGDRDNSPLHF
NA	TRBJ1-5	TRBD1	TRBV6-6	TGTGCCAGCAGTCTCTTTCGGGACAGGGATAGCAATCAGCCCCAGCATTTT	CASSLFRDRDSNQPQHF
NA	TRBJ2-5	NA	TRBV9	TGTGCCAGCAGTCTAGGGGGCATAGCGGGGGAGACCCAGTACTTC	CASSLGGIAGETQYF
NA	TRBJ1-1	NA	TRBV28	TGTGCCAGCATAAAGGAGAAAACTGAAGCTTTCTTT	CASIKEKTEAFF
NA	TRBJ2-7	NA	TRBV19	TGTGCCAGTAGACCAAGAGCCACCTCCTACGAGCAGTACTTC	CASRPRATSYEQYF
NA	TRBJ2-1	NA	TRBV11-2	TGTGCCAGCAGCACAAGGGTAGGGGCCAATGAGCAGTTCTTC	CASSTRVGANEQFF
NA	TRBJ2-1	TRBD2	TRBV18	TGTGCCAGCTCATTGAGGCGGGAGCGTTACAATGAGCAGTTCTTC	CASSLRRERYNEQFF
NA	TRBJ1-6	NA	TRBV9	TGTGCCAGCAGCGTAGGAGGGACTTCGGGCCCTTCACCCCTCCACTTT	CASSVGGTSGPSPLHF
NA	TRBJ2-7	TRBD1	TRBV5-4	TGTGCCAGCAGCTCCGGGACAGGTGATTTCTACGAGCAGTACTTC	CASSSGTGDFYEQYF
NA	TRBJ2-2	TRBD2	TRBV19	TGTGCCAGTAGTACCCAGCGGGGATTCACCGGGGAGCTGTTTTTT	CASSTQRGFTGELFF
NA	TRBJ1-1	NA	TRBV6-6	TGTGCCAGCAGTTACGGGGGGGTTGGAACTGAAGCTTTCTTT	CASSYGGVGTEAFF
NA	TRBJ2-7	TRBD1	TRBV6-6	TGTGCCAGCAGTTACTCCCAGACAGGGAAATTCCGCGAGCAGTACTTC	CASSYSQTGKFREQYF
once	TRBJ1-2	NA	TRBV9	TGTGCCAGCAGCGTAGGAGGAGGAATAAGAAGCGGCTACACCTTC	CASSVGGGIRSGYTF
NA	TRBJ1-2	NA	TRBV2	TGTGCCAGCACCACTTTAACGGTTCGCGGCTACACCTTC	CASTTLTVRGYTF
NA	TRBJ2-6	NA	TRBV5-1	TGCGCCAGCGTTGACCCAGGGGTCGGGGCCAACGTCCTGACTTTC	CASVDPGVGANVLTF
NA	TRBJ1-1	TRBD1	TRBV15	TGTGCCACTGGGGGACAGGGAGGGAAAATGAACACTGAAGCTTTCTTT	CATGGQGGKMNTEAFF
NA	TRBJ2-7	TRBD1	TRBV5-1	TGCGCCAGCAGCTCAAGGGACAGGGGGACCTACGAGCAGTACTTC	CASSSRDRGTYEQYF
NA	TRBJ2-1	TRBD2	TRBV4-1	TGCGCCAGCAGCCATGGACTAGCGGGAGGGATATATGAGCAGTTCTTC	CASSHGLAGGIYEQFF
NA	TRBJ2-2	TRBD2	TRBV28	TGTGCCAGCAGACGGACTAGCGGCAAGAACACCGGGGAGCTGTTTTTT	CASRRTSGKNTGELFF
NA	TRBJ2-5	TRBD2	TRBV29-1	TGCAGCGTTGATCGACTAGCGGGAGGAGAGACCCAGTACTTC	CSVDRLAGGETQYF
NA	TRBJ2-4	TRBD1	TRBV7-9	TGTGCCAGCGGCTCGACGGGACAGATAAACATTCAGTACTTC	CASGSTGQINIQYF
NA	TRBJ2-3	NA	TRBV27	TGTGCCAGCACAGTGACCATAGGACTCACAGATACGCAGTATTTT	CASTVTIGLTDTQYF
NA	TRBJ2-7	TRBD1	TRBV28	TGTGCCAGCAGTCCGGGGACAGGGAAGGCCTACGAGCAGTACTTC	CASSPGTGKAYEQYF
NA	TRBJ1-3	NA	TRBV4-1	TGCGCCAGCAGCCAGGCAATTGAAGATTCTGGAAACACCATATATTTT	CASSQAIEDSGNTIYF
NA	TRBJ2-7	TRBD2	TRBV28	TGTGCCAGCAGTTTAGAACCCCCGGGACTAAGAGCCGGGTACGAGCAGTACTTC	CASSLEPPGLRAGYEQYF